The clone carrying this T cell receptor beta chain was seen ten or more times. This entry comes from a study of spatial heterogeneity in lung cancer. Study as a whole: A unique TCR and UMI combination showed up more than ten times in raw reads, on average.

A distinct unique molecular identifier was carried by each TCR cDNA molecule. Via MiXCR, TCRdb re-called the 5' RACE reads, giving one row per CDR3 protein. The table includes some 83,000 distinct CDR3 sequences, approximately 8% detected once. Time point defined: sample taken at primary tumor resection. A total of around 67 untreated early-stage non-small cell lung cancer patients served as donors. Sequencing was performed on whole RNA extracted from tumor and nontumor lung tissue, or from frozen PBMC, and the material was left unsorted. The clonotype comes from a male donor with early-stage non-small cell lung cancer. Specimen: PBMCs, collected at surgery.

CDR3 amino acids: CASSSTSSTDTQYF. In DNA form, the CDR3 reads TGTGCCAGCAGTTCGACAAGTAGCACAGATACGCAGTATTTT. The rearrangement joins TRBV2 to TRBJ2-3; no definite D call. Germline lookup yields CDR1 SNHLY and CDR2 FYNNEI. This CDR3 has 14 amino acids. V lost 5 bases, J lost 0 bases, and 9 bases lay in between.